The T cell receptor (beta chain) described here comes from a study of blood T cell repertoires in COVID-19. Clones were sequenced by immunoSEQ multiplex PCR, and TCRdb holds only the in-frame ones, with some missing. The sample holds roughly 16,000 clones, roughly 90% seen once. The ends lost 6 bases at V and 9 bases at J; junction bases unmatched: 15. This CDR3 region has 15 residues. Germline loops: CDR1 SGDLS, CDR2 YYNGEE. This sequence originates from a human donor in a cohort sampled during active COVID-19. This chain uses TRBV9 with TRBJ2-1; the match to TRBD1 covers 7 bases. The sample taken for sequencing was peripheral blood. CDR3 sequence reads: CASTPLGTAGGEQFF. In DNA, the CDR3 is TGTGCCAGCACCCCCTTAGGGACAGCCGGTGGTGAGCAGTTCTTC.